This T cell receptor beta chain is from a study of blood T cell repertoires in COVID-19. Study at large: The United States, Italy and Spain provided the acute and convalescent COVID-19 samples.

As processed by the authors: Scientists estimated how many nucleated cells there were by amplifying reference gene primers. Only in-frame clones appear in the TCRdb table, and some are missing; sequencing was by immunoSEQ multiplex PCR. V, J and clone size derive from that table, while D and trimming were established from the DNA sequence. Of over 300,000 clones listed, more than 70% are singletons. Germline values: CDR1 LGHNT, CDR2 FRNRAP. The CDR3 loop spans 16 amino acids. Trimming pared 3 bases from V and 3 bases from J, leaving 14 bases between. The rearrangement uses TRBV12-5 and TRBJ2-2; no definite D call. Material: peripheral blood. The TCR originated in a man aged 18 to 29 who had recovered from COVID-19. The CDR3 DNA follows: TGTGCTAGTGGTTTCACGGTGAGCGCATACACCGGGGAGCTGTTTTTT. Its protein product is CASGFTVSAYTGELFF.